These T cell receptor beta chains were read from a single sample in a study of blood T cell repertoires in COVID-19. The protocol was immunoSEQ multiplex PCR, while the TCRdb copy is restricted to in-frame clones and leaves out a portion. The sample has about 130,000 clones; roughly 80% are singletons. Sequencing input: peripheral blood. The receptors come from a woman aged 45-65 years with acute or convalescent COVID-19. CDR3s include the opening cysteine and the closing phenylalanine or tryptophan. Expanded clones get a size class; other rows say once, few or many, or leave the size out.

clone size,V gene,J gene,CDR3 protein
.,TRBV5-1,TRBJ1-6,CASSVSLSSYNSPLHF
.,TRBV5-8,TRBJ2-7,CASSPGQGAGPQYF
.,TRBV7-8,TRBJ1-1,CASSLDAGLGTEAFF
.,TRBV2,TRBJ1-1,CASSVQGGDTEAFF
.,TRBV6-1,TRBJ1-1,CASSETPQANTEAFF
.,TRBV5-1,TRBJ1-2,CASSLGLAGADYGYTF
.,TRBV21-1,TRBJ1-2,CASSKTRRTGGYTF
.,TRBV19,TRBJ2-7,CASSIGQGLVSSYEQYF
.,TRBV5-1,TRBJ2-7,CASSLEGEQYF
.,TRBV29-1,TRBJ1-1,CSVEERQGSTEAFF
.,TRBV12-3/TRBV12-4,TRBJ1-1,CASSKTENTEAFF
.,TRBV27,TRBJ1-5,CASSATGVGQPQHF
few,TRBV4-1,TRBJ2-7,CASSQDPRWEQYF
many,TRBV5-1,TRBJ1-5,CASSFGPGTGGAQPQHF
.,TRBV10-1,TRBJ2-2,CASTSTGLAGGRTGELFF
.,TRBV5-6,TRBJ1-2,CASSLAGGRGYTF
.,TRBV20-1,TRBJ1-2,CSASMQERGYTF
once,TRBV6-4,TRBJ2-2,CASSDSRDTGELFF
.,TRBV10-1,TRBJ2-1,CASSRDSQNNNEQFF
.,TRBV18,TRBJ2-1,CASSLGETRYNEQFF
.,TRBV4-1,TRBJ1-6,CASSQSPSNSPLHF
.,TRBV4-1,TRBJ2-3,CASSQDGQNTQYF
.,TRBV5-5,TRBJ1-6,CASSWGQGGQSPLHF
.,TRBV28,TRBJ1-2,CASSPGTGAGYTF
few,TRBV6-1,TRBJ1-1,CASSEYGGLNTEAFF
.,TRBV12-3/TRBV12-4,TRBJ1-2,CASSGAGNYGYTF
few,TRBV2,TRBJ2-7,CASRTDRASFFDEQYF
few,TRBV6-5,TRBJ1-1,CASSGQFTTEAFF
.,TRBV4-1,TRBJ1-2,CASSQDGGRNYGYTF
.,TRBV24-1,TRBJ1-5,CATSRFGQPQHF
.,TRBV5-1,TRBJ2-2,CASSLLGGDTGELFF
once,TRBV5-1,TRBJ1-4,CASRPQGTTNEKLFF
.,TRBV6-1,TRBJ2-4,CASSETGYIQYF
.,TRBV5-1,TRBJ1-1,CASSLAQWNTEAFF